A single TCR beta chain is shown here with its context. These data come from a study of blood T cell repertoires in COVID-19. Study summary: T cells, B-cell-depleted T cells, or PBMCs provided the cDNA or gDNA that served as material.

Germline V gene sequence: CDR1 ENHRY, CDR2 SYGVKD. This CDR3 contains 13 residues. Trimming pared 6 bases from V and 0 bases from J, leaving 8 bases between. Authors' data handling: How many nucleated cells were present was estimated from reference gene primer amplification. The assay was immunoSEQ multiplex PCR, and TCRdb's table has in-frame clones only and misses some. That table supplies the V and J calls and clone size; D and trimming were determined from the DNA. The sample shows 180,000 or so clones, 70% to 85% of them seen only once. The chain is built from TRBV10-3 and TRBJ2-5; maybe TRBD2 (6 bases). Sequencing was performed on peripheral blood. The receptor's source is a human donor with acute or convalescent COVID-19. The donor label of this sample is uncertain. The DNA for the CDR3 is TGTGCCATCAGGGCGGGGAACCAAGAGACCCAGTACTTC. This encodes CAIRAGNQETQYF.